The present T cell receptor beta chain was sequenced within a study of blood T cell repertoires in COVID-19. Background on the study: Researchers got acute and convalescent COVID-19 samples from the United States, Italy and Spain. The analysed material was cDNA or gDNA that came from T cells, B-cell-depleted T cells, or PBMCs.

Methods used by the authors: Reference gene primer amplification in the assay estimated nucleated cell counts. Sequencing was performed with immunoSEQ multiplex PCR; in TCRdb, only in-frame clones are kept and a portion is missing. That table supplies the V and J calls and clone size; D and trimming were determined from the DNA. The sample has 300,000 to 400,000 clones, about 87% seen once. The germline V gene encodes CDR1 LNHDA and CDR2 SQIVND (reference sequence). This CDR3 contains 14 residues. V lost 9 bases and J 7 bases, leaving 16 bases between the germline ends. Recruited during active infection, patients (from Seattle) were subsequently followed longitudinally.

Sequencing was done on a sample of peripheral blood. This clonotype originated in a young man with COVID-19, enrolled during active disease. The gene calls are TRBV19 and TRBJ1-6, with D unresolved. CDR3 in DNA: TGTGCCAGCAAACCGCTAGTAACGAATTCACCCCTCCACTTT. This gives the protein CASKPLVTNSPLHF.